The 21 T cell receptor beta chains below all came from one sample that was sequenced in a study of memory CD8 T cells in hepatitis C reinfection. TCRdb's table, derived via immunoSEQ multiplex PCR, lists solely in-frame clones and lacks some. The data contain 45,000 to 65,000 clones, approximately 89% of them singletons. Time point here: pre-reinfection, 55 to 20 weeks before reinfection detection. TCR sequencing was done directly ex vivo on sorted cells, without expansion in vitro. The sequencing input was naive CD8+ T cells sorted from blood. Receptors originate from a man between 18 and 35 years old with hepatitis C virus infection.

The chain is built from TRBV11-2 and TRBJ1-1; D may be TRBD1 (6 bases). The CDR3 is 11 residues long. The germline V gene has CDR1 SGHAT and CDR2 FQNNGV. The ends were cut back, 4 bases at V and 11 bases at J, with 11 bases in the middle. The CDR3, as DNA: TGTGCCAGCAGCTCCGACAGGTGGGCTTTCTTT. This sequence encodes CASSSDRWAFF. The whole variable domain, filled in from reference TRBV11-2 and TRBJ1-1, reads EAGVAQSPRYKIIEKRQSVAFWCNPISGHATLYWYQQILGQGPKLLIQFQNNGVVDDSQLPKDRFSAERLKGVDSTLKIQPAKLEDSAVYLCASSSDRWAFFGQGTRLTVV.

The V call is TRBV7-5, the J call TRBJ2-5; TRBD1 is taken as the D call from the table, unchecked against the DNA. TRBV7-5 is classified as a pseudogene. This CDR3 has 14 residues. The CDR3 is CARSSGQFEETQYF. In DNA form, the CDR3 reads TGTGCCAGAAGCTCCGGACAGTTCGAAGAGACCCAGTACTTC.

The chain uses TRBV27 and TRBJ2-7; D is possibly TRBD2 (6 bases). The CDR3 runs 14 residues. Germline CDR1 MNHEY, CDR2 SMNVEV (reference sequence). Deletions cut 5 bases from V and 1 base from J, with 12 bases between. The CDR3 loop reads CASSAGIQSYEQYF. CDR3 nucleotides: TGTGCCAGCAGTGCGGGAATCCAGTCCTACGAGCAGTACTTC.

The V gene is TRBV27, the J gene TRBJ2-7; TRBD2 agrees at 8 bases. Germline CDR1 and CDR2: MNHEY and SMNVEV (reference sequence). This CDR3 is built from 14 residues. J gave up 4 bases and V 5 bases, and 7 bases lay outside the gene matches. The CDR3 DNA follows: TGTGCCAGCAGTCCCGTCCTAGCGGGTTACGAGCAGTACTTC. This codes for CASSPVLAGYEQYF.

The V and J genes are TRBV27 and TRBJ2-6, with TRBD2 identical over 7 bases. Germline V gives CDR1 MNHEY, CDR2 SMNVEV (reference sequence). The CDR3 is 15 amino acids. V dropped 4 bases and J dropped 2; count of bases not matched to a gene: 2. This chain's CDR3 is CASSYGGAGANVLTF. CDR3 coding DNA: TGTGCCAGCAGTTATGGGGGGGCTGGGGCCAACGTCCTGACTTTC.

This rearrangement joins TRBV28 to TRBJ2-1; the match to TRBD2 covers 8 bases. This CDR3 comprises 16 residues. From germline, CDR1 is MDHEN and CDR2 SYDVKM. V shed 1 base and J 4 bases; nucleotides not matched to a gene: 6. This CDR3 reads CASSLSSGPPYNEQFF. The CDR3 coding sequence is TGTGCCAGCAGTTTATCTAGCGGGCCGCCTTACAATGAGCAGTTCTTC.

This clone was recorded once. This chain joins TRBV5-4 and TRBJ1-1; 9 nucleotides match TRBD1. Per germline, CDR1 SGHNT and CDR2 YYREEE (reference sequence). CDR3 length: 13 amino acids. V was pared by 4 bases and J by 8 bases, with 6 bases of the junction left unmatched. CDR3 bases: TGTGCCAGCAGCGCCGGGACAGGGTCCGAAGCTTTCTTT. Its translation: CASSAGTGSEAFF.

The CDR3 DNA is TGTGCCAGCAGCTTAGGACAGGGGGTTGTTAATGAGCAGTTCTTC. Encoded protein: CASSLGQGVVNEQFF. The rearrangement joins TRBV7-9 to TRBJ2-1, with 9 positions matching TRBD1. V gave up 1 base and J gave up 7 bases; unmatched junction bases: 5. The germline V gene has CDR1 SEHNR and CDR2 FQNEAQ (reference sequence). The CDR3 has 15 amino acids.

The chain is built from TRBV19 and TRBJ2-1; 7 bases agree with TRBD2. This CDR3 is built from 14 residues. Losses at the gene ends were 5 bases for V and 4 bases for J; bases not matched to a gene: 5. Germline-derived CDR1 and CDR2 are LNHDA and SQIVND (reference sequence). The CDR3 DNA is TGTGCCAGTAGTGCGGGGGACCCATACAATGAGCAGTTCTTC. Translated, it gives CASSAGDPYNEQFF.

The rearrangement uses TRBV7-8 and TRBJ1-1, with TRBD1 identical over 8 bases. Trimming removed 4 bases from V and 0 bases from J; junction bases left unmatched: 4. The germline CDR1 and CDR2 sequences are SGHVS and FQNEAQ. This CDR3 spans 15 amino acids. The CDR3 protein is CASSSGGPMNTEAFF. CDR3 in DNA: TGTGCCAGCAGCTCAGGGGGCCCAATGAACACTGAAGCTTTCTTT.

V is TRBV9 and J is TRBJ1-5, with D possibly TRBD1 on 6 matching bases. Trimming pared 0 bases from V and 2 bases from J, leaving 6 bases between. Germline V gene sequence: CDR1 SGDLS, CDR2 YYNGEE. This CDR3 has 14 amino acids. CDR3 DNA: TGTGCCAGCAGCGTAGCAGGGGGCAATCAGCCCCAGCATTTT. It specifies CASSVAGGNQPQHF.

This sequence joins TRBV10-3 and TRBJ1-1, with 9 bases identical to TRBD1. V gave up 0 bases and J gave up 5 bases; unmatched junction bases: 4. The CDR3 covers 15 residues. Looked up from germline, CDR1 is ENHRY and CDR2 is SYGVKD. CDR3 sequence (DNA): TGTGCCATCAGTGAGTCAGGACAGGGGTGGACTGAAGCTTTCTTT. It is translated as CAISESGQGWTEAFF.

V usage is TRBV29-1 and J usage is TRBJ2-5; tentative D call: TRBD1 (5 bases). V gave up 6 bases and J gave up 5 bases, with 13 bases separating them. Per the germline V gene, CDR1 is SQVTM and CDR2 is ANQGSEA. This CDR3 contains 12 residues. The CDR3 here is CSVQGLGETQYF. CDR3 in DNA: TGCAGCGTCCAGGGTCTCGGGGAGACCCAGTACTTC. The whole variable domain, filled in from reference TRBV29-1 and TRBJ2-5, reads SAVISQKPSRDICQRGTSLTIQCQVDSQVTMMFWYRQQPGQSLTLIATANQGSEATYESGFVIDKFPISRPNLTFSTLTVSNMSPEDSSIYLCSVQGLGETQYFGPGTRLLVL.

This chain uses TRBV9 with TRBJ2-1; a weak D match, TRBD2 (5 bases). CDR3 length equals 13 residues. V was pared by 4 bases and J by 3 bases, with 8 bases between. Germline CDR1 reads SGDLS; CDR2 reads YYNGEE. The CDR3 DNA reads TGTGCCAGCAGCCCTACTAGCTACAATGAGCAGTTCTTC. It yields the protein CASSPTSYNEQFF. Full variable domain (rest looked up from reference TRBV9 and TRBJ2-1): DSGVTQTPKHLITATGQRVTLRCSPRSGDLSVYWYQQSLDQGLQFLIQYYNGEERAKGNILERFSAQQFPDLHSELNLSSLELGDSALYFCASSPTSYNEQFFGPGTRLTVL.

The gene calls are TRBV18 and TRBJ1-5; D call uncertain. The CDR3 runs 15 residues. Between the trimmed V and J ends, which lost 3 bases and 0 bases, there was a span of 9 bases. Germline assignment: CDR1 KGHSH and CDR2 LQKENI. The CDR3 protein is CASSPPGDSNQPQHF. The CDR3 coding sequence is TGTGCCAGCTCACCCCCCGGGGATAGCAATCAGCCCCAGCATTTT.

This clone was observed once. The chain recombines TRBV6-1 with TRBJ2-2; D perhaps matches TRBD2 (5 bases). V was pared by 1 base and J by 1 base, with 13 bases between. CDR3 length equals 17 residues. Looked up from germline, CDR1 is MNHNS and CDR2 is SASEGT. CDR3 sequence: CASSEGRIRMNTGELFF. The CDR3 DNA reads as TGTGCCAGCAGTGAAGGGAGGATCAGGATGAACACCGGGGAGCTGTTTTTT.

The genes are TRBV9 and TRBJ2-1; 7 bases line up with TRBD2. J gave up 8 bases and V 3 bases, and 11 bases lay outside the gene matches. This CDR3 is 15 amino acids long. In germline, CDR1 is SGDLS, CDR2 YYNGEE. In DNA, the CDR3 is TGTGCCAGCAGCGCTGGGACTACTCCTAGGGATGAGCAGTTCTTC. Protein product: CASSAGTTPRDEQFF.

The V call is TRBV30, the J call TRBJ2-1; weak D call: TRBD2 (5 bases). V lost 0 bases and J 2 bases, leaving 11 bases between the germline ends. The CDR3 is 15 residues long. Germline CDR1 reads GTSNPN; CDR2 reads SVGIG (reference sequence). The CDR3 sequence: CAWSVEAVPYNEQFF. The CDR3, as DNA: TGTGCCTGGAGTGTAGAAGCGGTCCCCTACAATGAGCAGTTCTTC.

J is TRBJ2-7 and V is TRBV1; TRBD2 was called by the table and not checked on the DNA. TRBV1 is a pseudogene. CDR3 length: 13 residues. In DNA form, the CDR3 reads TGCACCAGCAGCCAAGATCGGGTCCACGAGCAGTACGTC. Translated: CTSSQDRVHEQYV.

The chain employs TRBV7-9 and TRBJ2-5; 7 bases are shared with TRBD2. This CDR3 comprises 16 residues. J lost 6 bases, V lost 0 bases, and 10 bases had no gene match. Germline CDR1 and CDR2: SEHNR and FQNEAQ (reference sequence). The CDR3 region is CASSLAMRQGGKTQYF. As DNA, the CDR3 is TGTGCCAGCAGCTTAGCGATGCGTCAGGGAGGGAAGACCCAGTACTTC.

The chain uses TRBV7-9 and TRBJ2-3; a weak D match, TRBD2 (7 bases). The germline gives CDR1 SEHNR, CDR2 FQNEAQ (reference sequence). The CDR3 is 15 amino acids. With 1 base removed from V and 1 base from J, the gap between germline ends came to 9 bases. Here the CDR3 reads CASSLGGGRTDTQYF. In DNA form, the CDR3 reads TGTGCCAGCAGCTTAGGGGGGGGCCGCACAGATACGCAGTATTTT.